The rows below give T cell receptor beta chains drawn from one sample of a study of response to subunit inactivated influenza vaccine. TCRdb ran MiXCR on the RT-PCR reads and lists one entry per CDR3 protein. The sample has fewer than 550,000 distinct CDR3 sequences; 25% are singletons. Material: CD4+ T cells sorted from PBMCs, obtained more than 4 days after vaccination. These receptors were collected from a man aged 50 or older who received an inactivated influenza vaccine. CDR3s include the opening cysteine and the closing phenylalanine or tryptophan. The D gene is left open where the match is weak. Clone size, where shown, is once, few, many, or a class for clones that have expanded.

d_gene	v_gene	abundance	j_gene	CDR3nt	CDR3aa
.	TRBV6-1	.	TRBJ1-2	TGTGCCAGCAGTGTCGGGACGGCGGAGGGCTACACCTTC	CASSVGTAEGYTF
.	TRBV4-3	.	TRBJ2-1	TGCGCCAGCAGCCGCTACCTAGGCTCGGGGTCCTACAATGAGCAGTTCTTC	CASSRYLGSGSYNEQFF
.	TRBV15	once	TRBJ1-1	TGTGCCACCAGCAGAGAAGGGAGGAAGACTGAAGCTTTCTTT	CATSREGRKTEAFF
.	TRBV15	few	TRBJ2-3	TGTGCCACCAGCAGAGATTCGGGTTATACGCAGTATTTT	CATSRDSGYTQYF
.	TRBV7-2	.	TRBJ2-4	TGTGCCAGCAGCCCCCCAGCATCCGCCAAAAACATTCAGTACTTC	CASSPPASAKNIQYF
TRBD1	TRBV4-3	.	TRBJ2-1	TGCGCCAGCAGCCAAGAGGGCAGGGGGTTCTACAATGAGCAGTTCTTC	CASSQEGRGFYNEQFF
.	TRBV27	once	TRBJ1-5	TGTGCCAGCAGTAAAACCGGGACACTCAATCAGCCCAAGCATTTT	CASSKTGTLNQPKHF
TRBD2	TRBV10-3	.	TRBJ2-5	TGTGCCATCAGTGAGTCTAATAGCGGGAGGTCCCAGTACTTC	CAISESNSGRSQYF
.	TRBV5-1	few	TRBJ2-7	TGCGCCAGCAGCCAGATCCCCAGGGACGAGCAGTACTTC	CASSQIPRDEQYF
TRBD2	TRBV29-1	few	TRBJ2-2	TGCAGCGTTCGCGGGGGGGTTAACACCGGGGAGCTGTTTTTT	CSVRGGVNTGELFF
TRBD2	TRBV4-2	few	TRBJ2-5	TGTGCCAGCAGCCATCTCAAACCCGGTCGCACTAGCGGGGGTGAGACCCAGTACTTC	CASSHLKPGRTSGGETQYF
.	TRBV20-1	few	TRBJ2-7	TGCAGTGCCCAGGGTACGTTAGGAGTTGCCGTCGAGCAGTACTTC	CSAQGTLGVAVEQYF
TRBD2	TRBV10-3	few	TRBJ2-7	TGTGCCATCAGGGGGACTAGCGGGAGCCCGGGCGAGCAGTACTTC	CAIRGTSGSPGEQYF
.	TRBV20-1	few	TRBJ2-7	TGCAGTGCTAGCGGGCCACCGGGTGAGCAGTACTTC	CSASGPPGEQYF
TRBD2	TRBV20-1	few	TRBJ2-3	TGCAGTGCTAGAAAAGCGGGAATCACAGATACGCAGTATTTT	CSARKAGITDTQYF